This TCR beta chain was sequenced during a study of CD8 T cells in Susac syndrome. Overall study: Of the sequenced Susac syndrome patients, more than five had active disease and about eight were in remission. Overall study findings and caveats: CD4+ repertoires of Susac syndrome patients lacked detectable clonal expansion.

Losses at the gene ends were 5 bases for V and 3 bases for J; bases not matched to a gene: 3. The germline V gene encodes CDR1 SEHNR and CDR2 FQNEAQ (reference sequence). CDR3 length equals 14 residues. With random hexamers, about 0.5 to 1 ug RNA was reverse transcribed. Across 54 Vbeta and 13 Jbeta, immunoSEQ multiplex PCR amplified TCR beta CDR3. TCRdb re-called the immunoSEQ multiplex PCR reads through MiXCR, storing one row per CDR3 protein. The table has tens of thousands of distinct CDR3 sequences, 93% seen once. Negative isolation yielded CD8+ and CD4+ T cells; FACS enriched TEMRA cells. For this clonotype: The antigen remains unidentified.

The sequence was collected from a human donor with Susac syndrome. The V and J genes are TRBV7-9 and TRBJ2-7; 11 bases are shared with TRBD1. The sample consisted of CD4+ T cells from PBMCs. The CDR3 sequence is CASSDGTGGYEQYF. The CDR3 coding sequence is TGTGCCAGCAGCGATGGGACAGGGGGCTACGAGCAGTACTTC.